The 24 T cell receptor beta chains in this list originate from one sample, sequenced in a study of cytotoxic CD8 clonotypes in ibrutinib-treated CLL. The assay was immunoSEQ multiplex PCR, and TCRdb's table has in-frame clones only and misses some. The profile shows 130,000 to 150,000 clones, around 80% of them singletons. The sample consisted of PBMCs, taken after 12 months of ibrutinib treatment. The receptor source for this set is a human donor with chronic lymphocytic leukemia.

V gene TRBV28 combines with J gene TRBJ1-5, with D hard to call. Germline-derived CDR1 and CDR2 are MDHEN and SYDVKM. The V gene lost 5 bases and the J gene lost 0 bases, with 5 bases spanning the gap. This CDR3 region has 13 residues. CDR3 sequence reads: CASSKLSNQPQHF. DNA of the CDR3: TGTGCCAGCAGTAAACTTAGCAATCAGCCCCAGCATTTT.

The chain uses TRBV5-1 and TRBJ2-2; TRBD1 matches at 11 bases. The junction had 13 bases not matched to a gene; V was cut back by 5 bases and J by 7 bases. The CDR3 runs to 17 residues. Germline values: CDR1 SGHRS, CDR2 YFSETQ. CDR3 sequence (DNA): TGCGCCAGCAGTGGGACAGGGGGGCTTACAGGCTACGGGGAGCTGTTTTTT. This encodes CASSGTGGLTGYGELFF.

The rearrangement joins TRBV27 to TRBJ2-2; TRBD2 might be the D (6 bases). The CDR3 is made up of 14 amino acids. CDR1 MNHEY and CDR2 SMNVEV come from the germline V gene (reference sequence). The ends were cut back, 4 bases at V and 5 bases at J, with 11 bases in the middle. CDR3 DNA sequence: TGTGCCAGCAGTTATTCCGGGACTACCGGGGAGCTGTTTTTT. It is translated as CASSYSGTTGELFF.

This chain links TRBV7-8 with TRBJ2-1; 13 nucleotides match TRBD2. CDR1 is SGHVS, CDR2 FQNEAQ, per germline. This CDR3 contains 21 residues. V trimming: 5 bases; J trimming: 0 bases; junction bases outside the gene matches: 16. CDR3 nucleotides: TGTGCCAGCAGCAACCGATACGACGGGACTAGCGGGACGAGCTCCTACAATGAGCAGTTCTTC. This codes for CASSNRYDGTSGTSSYNEQFF.

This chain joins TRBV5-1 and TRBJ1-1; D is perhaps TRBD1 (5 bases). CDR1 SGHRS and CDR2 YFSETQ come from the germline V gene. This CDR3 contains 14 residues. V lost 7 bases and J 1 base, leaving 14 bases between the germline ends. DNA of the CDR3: TGCGCCAGCCTTTCGGGGGATGGGAACACTGAAGCTTTCTTT. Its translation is CASLSGDGNTEAFF. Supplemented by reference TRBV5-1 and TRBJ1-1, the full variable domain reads KAGVTQTPRYLIKTRGQQVTLSCSPISGHRSVSWYQQTPGQGLQFLFEYFSETQRNKGNFPGRFSGRQFSNSRSEMNVSTLELGDSALYLCASLSGDGNTEAFFGQGTRLTVV.

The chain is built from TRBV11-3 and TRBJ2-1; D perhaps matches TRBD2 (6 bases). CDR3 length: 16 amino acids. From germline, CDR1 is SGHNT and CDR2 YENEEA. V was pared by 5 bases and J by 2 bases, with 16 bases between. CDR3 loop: CASSPRGRGTYNEQFF. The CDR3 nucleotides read TGTGCCAGCAGCCCCCGCGGGCGGGGAACCTACAATGAGCAGTTCTTC.

The CDR3: CASSRKGLAGGRCGPDTQYF. The DNA for the CDR3 is TGTGCCAGCAGCCGAAAAGGACTAGCGGGAGGCCGCTGTGGTCCAGATACGCAGTATTTT. The chain couples TRBV21-1 to TRBJ2-3; the D segment call TRBD2 is taken from the table without a DNA check. TRBV21-1 is termed a pseudogene. This CDR3 is built from 20 residues.

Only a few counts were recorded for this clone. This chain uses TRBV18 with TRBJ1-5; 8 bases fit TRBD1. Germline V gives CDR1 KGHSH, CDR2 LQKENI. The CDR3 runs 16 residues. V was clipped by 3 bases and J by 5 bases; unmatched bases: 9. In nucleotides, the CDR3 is TGTGCCAGCTCACCTGCGACGGGCAGGGGGCATCAGCCCCAGCATTTT. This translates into CASSPATGRGHQPQHF.

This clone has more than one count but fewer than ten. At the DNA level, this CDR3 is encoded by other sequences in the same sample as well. CDR3 DNA: TGCGCCAGCAGCCAAGATAGGGGTTACGAGCAGTACTTC. This translates into CASSQDRGYEQYF. The chain couples TRBV4-3 to TRBJ2-7; a weak D match, TRBD1 (5 bases). Trimming took 0 bases from V and 4 from J, leaving 7 bases between them. The CDR3 runs to 13 residues. From germline, CDR1 is LGHNA and CDR2 YSLEER.

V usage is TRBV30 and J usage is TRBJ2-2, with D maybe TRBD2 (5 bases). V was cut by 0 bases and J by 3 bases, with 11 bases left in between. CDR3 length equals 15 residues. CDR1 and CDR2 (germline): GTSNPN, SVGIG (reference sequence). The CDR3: CAWSVGLLDTGELFF. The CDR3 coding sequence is TGTGCCTGGAGTGTAGGACTCTTAGACACCGGGGAGCTGTTTTTT.

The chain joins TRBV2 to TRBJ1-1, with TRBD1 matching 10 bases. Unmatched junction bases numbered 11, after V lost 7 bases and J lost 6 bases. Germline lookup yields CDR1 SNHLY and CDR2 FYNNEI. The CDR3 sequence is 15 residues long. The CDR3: CASTPTGGFPAEAFF. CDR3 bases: TGTGCCAGCACCCCGACAGGGGGCTTTCCGGCTGAAGCTTTCTTT.

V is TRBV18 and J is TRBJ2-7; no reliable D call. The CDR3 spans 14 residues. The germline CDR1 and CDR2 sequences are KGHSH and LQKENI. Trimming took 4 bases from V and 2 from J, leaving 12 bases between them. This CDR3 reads CASSRDFQAYEQYF. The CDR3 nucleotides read TGTGCCAGCTCACGCGACTTTCAGGCCTACGAGCAGTACTTC.

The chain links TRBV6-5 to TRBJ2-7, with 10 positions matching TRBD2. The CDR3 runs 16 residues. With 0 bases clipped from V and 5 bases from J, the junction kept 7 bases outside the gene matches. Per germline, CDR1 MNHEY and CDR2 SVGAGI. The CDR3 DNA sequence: TGTGCCAGCAGTTACTCGGCTAGCGGGAGAGGTGACGAGCAGTACTTC. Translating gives CASSYSASGRGDEQYF.

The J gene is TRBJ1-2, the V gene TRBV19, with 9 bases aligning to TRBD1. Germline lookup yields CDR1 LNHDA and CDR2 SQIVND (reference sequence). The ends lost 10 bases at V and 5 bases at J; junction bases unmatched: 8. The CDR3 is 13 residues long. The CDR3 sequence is CATGTGRIYGYTF. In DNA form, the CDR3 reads TGTGCCACTGGGACAGGGAGAATTTATGGCTACACCTTC.

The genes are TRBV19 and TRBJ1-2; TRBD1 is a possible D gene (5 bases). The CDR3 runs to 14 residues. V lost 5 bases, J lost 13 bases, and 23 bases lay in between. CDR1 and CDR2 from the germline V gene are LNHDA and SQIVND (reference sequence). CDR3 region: CASSPAHRTWDRTF. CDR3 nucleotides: TGTGCCAGTAGTCCTGCCCACCGGACATGGGACCGCACCTTC.

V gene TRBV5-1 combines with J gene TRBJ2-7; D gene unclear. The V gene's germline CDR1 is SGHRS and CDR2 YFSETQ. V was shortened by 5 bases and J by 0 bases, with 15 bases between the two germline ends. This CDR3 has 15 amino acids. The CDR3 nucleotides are TGCGCCAGCAGTTCCCGGGCGGCTAGCTCCTACGAGCAGTACTTC. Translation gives CASSSRAASSYEQYF.

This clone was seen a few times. The DNA for the CDR3 is TGTGCCAGCAGCTTTACGTCCCCTGAAGCTTTCTTT. Protein: CASSFTSPEAFF. V gene TRBV7-8 combines with J gene TRBJ1-1; D unclear. V dropped 3 bases and J dropped 6 bases, with 8 bases sitting between them. The CDR3 is made up of 12 amino acids. CDR1 is SGHVS, CDR2 FQNEAQ, per germline.

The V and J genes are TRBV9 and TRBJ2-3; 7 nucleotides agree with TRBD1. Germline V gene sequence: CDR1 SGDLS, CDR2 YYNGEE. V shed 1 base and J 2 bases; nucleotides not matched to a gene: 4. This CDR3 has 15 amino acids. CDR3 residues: CASSVRQGHTDTQYF. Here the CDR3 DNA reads TGTGCCAGCAGCGTACGACAGGGTCACACAGATACGCAGTATTTT.

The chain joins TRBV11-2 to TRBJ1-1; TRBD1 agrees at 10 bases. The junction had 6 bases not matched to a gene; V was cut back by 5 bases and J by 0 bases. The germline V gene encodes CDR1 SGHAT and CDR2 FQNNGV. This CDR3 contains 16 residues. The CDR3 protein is CASSTPGQGLNTEAFF. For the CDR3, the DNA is TGTGCCAGCAGCACCCCGGGACAGGGGCTGAACACTGAAGCTTTCTTT.

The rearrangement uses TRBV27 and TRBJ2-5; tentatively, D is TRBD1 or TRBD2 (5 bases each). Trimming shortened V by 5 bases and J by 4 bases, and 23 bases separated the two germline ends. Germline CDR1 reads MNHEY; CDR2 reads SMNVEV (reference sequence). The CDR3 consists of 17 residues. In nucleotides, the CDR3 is TGTGCCAGCAGTCCTCGGGACCGACATAATACAGCAGAGACCCAGTACTTC. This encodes CASSPRDRHNTAETQYF.

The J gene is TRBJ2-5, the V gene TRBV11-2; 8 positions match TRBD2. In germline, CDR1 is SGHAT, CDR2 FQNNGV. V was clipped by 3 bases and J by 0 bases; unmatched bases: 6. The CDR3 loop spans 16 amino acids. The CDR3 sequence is CASSFGSSGYQETQYF. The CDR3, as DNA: TGTGCCAGCAGCTTTGGTTCTAGCGGGTACCAAGAGACCCAGTACTTC.

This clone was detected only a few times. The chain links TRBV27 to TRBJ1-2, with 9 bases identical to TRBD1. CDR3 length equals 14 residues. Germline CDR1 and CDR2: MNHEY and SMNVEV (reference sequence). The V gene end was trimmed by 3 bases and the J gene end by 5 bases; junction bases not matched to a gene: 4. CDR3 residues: CASSFNRGPYGYTF. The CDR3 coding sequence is TGTGCCAGCAGTTTCAACAGGGGGCCATATGGCTACACCTTC.

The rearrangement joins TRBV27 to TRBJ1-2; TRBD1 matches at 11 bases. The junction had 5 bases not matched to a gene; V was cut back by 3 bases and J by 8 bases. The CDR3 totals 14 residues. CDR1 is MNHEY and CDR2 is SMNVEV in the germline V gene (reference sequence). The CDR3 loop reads CASSFSRTGGGYTF. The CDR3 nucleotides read TGTGCCAGCAGTTTCTCAAGGACAGGGGGCGGCTACACCTTC.

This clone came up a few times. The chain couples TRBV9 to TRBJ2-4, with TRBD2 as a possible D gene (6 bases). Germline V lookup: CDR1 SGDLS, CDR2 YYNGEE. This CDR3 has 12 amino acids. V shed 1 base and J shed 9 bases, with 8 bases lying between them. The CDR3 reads CASSVLGGIQYF. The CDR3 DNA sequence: TGTGCCAGCAGCGTACTGGGAGGCATTCAGTACTTC.